This is a list of T cell receptor beta chains from one sample in a study of OX40 agonist ivuxolimab in advanced cancers. Libraries were prepared by immunoSEQ multiplex PCR; TCRdb keeps only in-frame clonotypes and omits some of them. The profile shows about 28,000 clones, approximately 86% of them singletons. Sequences were derived from CD4+ or CD8+ T cells sorted from blood, sampled in a trial of the OX40 agonist ivuxolimab. These receptors all stem from an adult with an advanced solid tumor such as melanoma, head and neck, liver or kidney cancer. CDR3s include the opening cysteine and the closing phenylalanine or tryptophan. D genes are given only for firm matches. The size entry is marked missing in some rows and otherwise reads once, few, many or a size class.

>TRBJ2-7|.|TRBV9|.
TGTGCCAGCAGCGGTCGGGGAACCCACGAGCAGTACTTC
CASSGRGTHEQYF
>TRBJ1-5|.|TRBV7-6|few
TGTGCCAGCAGCCTGACGGCCCCTAGGGACAATCAGCCCCAGCATTTT
CASSLTAPRDNQPQHF
>TRBJ2-7|.|TRBV5-4|.
TGTGCCAGCAGCTTTAACGCCTACGAGCAGTACTTC
CASSFNAYEQYF
>TRBJ2-1|TRBD1|TRBV27|.
TGTGCCAGCAGTAGCCAGGGGGCAGCGCAGTTCTTC
CASSSQGAAQFF
>TRBJ2-7|.|TRBV27|once
TGTGCCAGCAGTTTTTCCGGGACAAATATCTACGAGCAGTACTTC
CASSFSGTNIYEQYF
>TRBJ2-1|TRBD2|TRBV2|.
TGTGCCAGCAGTGAAGAACTAGCGGGGGCTTACAATGAGCAGTTCTTC
CASSEELAGAYNEQFF
>TRBJ2-2|.|TRBV25-1|.
TGTGCCAGCAGTGAATTAGGAGGGGGCGAGAACGCCGGGGAGCTGTTTTTT
CASSELGGGENAGELFF
>TRBJ1-2|TRBD1|TRBV27|.
TGTGCCAGCGGGGCAGGGGGTTCTAACTATGGCTACACCTTC
CASGAGGSNYGYTF
>TRBJ1-1|.|TRBV6-5|medium-sized
TGTGCCAGCAGTTTACAGGGAGCAATGAACACTGAAGCTTTCTTT
CASSLQGAMNTEAFF
>TRBJ1-2|TRBD1|TRBV27|.
TGTGCCAGCAGTACGACAGGGGGCGGATTCAGTGACGGCTACACCTTC
CASSTTGGGFSDGYTF
>TRBJ2-7|.|TRBV5-6|.
TGTGCCAGCAGCTTGTCCGAGGGCGAGCAGTACTTC
CASSLSEGEQYF
>TRBJ1-2|.|TRBV9|.
TGTGCCAGCAGCCTACAGGACTCTGGCTACACCTTC
CASSLQDSGYTF
>TRBJ2-1|TRBD2|TRBV7-9|few
TGTGCCAGCAGCTTAGACGCTAGCGGGAGCCCTAAGCAGTTCTTC
CASSLDASGSPKQFF
>TRBJ2-7|.|TRBV4-2|.
TGTGCCAGCAGCCAAGCCGGGGGTTCCTACGAGCAGTACTTC
CASSQAGGSYEQYF
>TRBJ2-4|TRBD1|TRBV2|.
TGTGCCAGCAATGACAGGGGAGTCAAAAACATTCAGTACTTC
CASNDRGVKNIQYF
>TRBJ1-3|.|TRBV7-9|once
TGTGCCAGCAGCTGGTGGGGACTCCTCTCTGGAAACACCATATATTTT
CASSWWGLLSGNTIYF
>TRBJ1-3|.|TRBV5-4|.
TGTGCCAGCAGCTTAAGCGGAAACACCATATATTTT
CASSLSGNTIYF
>TRBJ2-7|TRBD1|TRBV4-1|.
TGCGCCAGCAGCCAGGCTGACAGGGGCTTTACCTACGAGCAGTACTTC
CASSQADRGFTYEQYF
>TRBJ2-7|.|TRBV15|.
TGTGCCACCAGCAGAGATCGTCGGGGATACGAGCAGTACTTC
CATSRDRRGYEQYF
>TRBJ1-6|TRBD1|TRBV6-5|.
TGTGCCAGCAGCCTGGGACAGGGGAACTCACCCCTCCACTTT
CASSLGQGNSPLHF
>TRBJ2-1|.|TRBV10-2|.
TGCGCCAGCAGTGAGTCGGGCTATTCGGCGGTCTTC
CASSESGYSAVF
>TRBJ2-1|.|TRBV15|.
TGTGCCACCAGCACCGAGAGGAATGAGCAGTTCTTC
CATSTERNEQFF
>TRBJ2-7|.|TRBV6-1|.
TGTGCCAGCAGTGTGGCCCCACAACAGGAGCAGTACTTC
CASSVAPQQEQYF
>TRBJ2-7|TRBD2|TRBV7-9|few
TGTGCCAGCAGCTTAACTAGCGGGGGGTTGAGCTCCTACGAGCAGTACTTC
CASSLTSGGLSSYEQYF
>TRBJ1-1|.|TRBV27|.
TGTGCCAGCAGTTTATCAGGGTACACTGAAGCTTTCTTT
CASSLSGYTEAFF
>TRBJ2-7|TRBD1|TRBV7-9|once
TGTGCCAGCAGCCCCCAGACAGGGGGCGACGAGCAGTACTTC
CASSPQTGGDEQYF
>TRBJ2-5|TRBD1|TRBV6-5|.
TGTGCCAGCAATTCAGGGGGCCCAGAGACCCAGTACTTC
CASNSGGPETQYF
>TRBJ1-3|TRBD1|TRBV28|.
TGTGCCAGCAGTTTACCAACACTGACAGGGGGCGGAAACACCATATATTTT
CASSLPTLTGGGNTIYF
>TRBJ2-3|TRBD2|TRBV5-8|.
TGTGCCAGCAGGACCGGGACTAGCATACCAGATACGCAGTATTTT
CASRTGTSIPDTQYF
>TRBJ1-1|TRBD1|TRBV11-2|.
TGTGCCAGCAGCACGGGACAGGCAGGGACTGAAGCTTTCTTT
CASSTGQAGTEAFF
>TRBJ1-2|.|TRBV5-1|.
TGCGCCAGCAGCTTGGGAGGGGAGGGCCCTCTCGATGGCTACACCTTC
CASSLGGEGPLDGYTF
>TRBJ1-6|.|TRBV6-6|.
TGTGCCAGCAGTTACTCGGCAGGCTATAATTCACCCCTCCACTTT
CASSYSAGYNSPLHF